These 32 T cell receptor beta chains came from one sample sequenced in a study of shared clonotypes between healthy human individuals. Produced via immunoSEQ multiplex PCR; TCRdb's table is partial and in-frame only. The data hold about 2.3 million clones, with approximately 90% observed a single time. The sample was naive CD4+ T cells from PBMCs. Subset indicated: CD45RA+ positively selected. The receptors shown here come from a man aged 18-30 years in good health. Some clones in this sample may be carry-over from other donors' samples.

The rearrangement uses TRBV6-1 and TRBJ2-5; 8 bases are shared with TRBD1. With V trimmed by 6 bases and J by 5 bases, 11 bases remained unmatched. CDR1 is MNHNS and CDR2 is SASEGT in the germline V gene. The CDR3 runs to 15 residues. Here the CDR3 DNA reads TGTGCCAGCAGAAGAGAGACAGGGGAGTGGGAGACCCAGTACTTC. Its protein product is CASRRETGEWETQYF.

The chain links TRBV7-6 to TRBJ2-3; 8 bases agree with TRBD2. Trimming at V came to 5 bases and at J to 1 base, leaving 11 bases not matched to a gene. Germline values: CDR1 SGHVS, CDR2 FNYEAQ. CDR3 size: 17 residues. The CDR3 protein is CASSQAGAYTGTDTQYF. The CDR3 region has the DNA TGTGCCAGCAGCCAAGCGGGAGCGTACACAGGCACAGATACGCAGTATTTT.

The V call is TRBV19, the J call TRBJ2-2; D could derive from TRBD1 or TRBD2 (5 bases each). CDR1 and CDR2 (germline): LNHDA, SQIVND (reference sequence). Trimming shortened V by 3 bases and J by 4 bases, and 18 bases separated the two germline ends. The CDR3 loop spans 17 amino acids. CDR3 loop: CASSMNFRDAATGELFF. The DNA for the CDR3 is TGTGCCAGTAGTATGAATTTCAGGGACGCGGCCACCGGGGAGCTGTTTTTT.

Concerning this clone: This same CDR3 is encoded by further DNA sequences in the sample. J is TRBJ1-1 and V is TRBV30; unclear D gene. Looked up from germline, CDR1 is GTSNPN and CDR2 is SVGIG (reference sequence). Between the trimmed V and J ends, which lost 0 bases and 0 bases, there was a span of 5 bases. This CDR3 has 13 residues. This CDR3 reads CAWSVLLNTEAFF. DNA for the CDR3: TGTGCCTGGAGTGTTCTCCTGAACACTGAAGCTTTCTTT.

Only one count was recorded for this clone. V is TRBV28 and J is TRBJ2-7; 12 positions match TRBD2. V gave up 2 bases and J gave up 1 base; unmatched junction bases: 3. This CDR3 has 16 residues. The germline V gene encodes CDR1 MDHEN and CDR2 SYDVKM. CDR3 DNA sequence: TGTGCCAGCAGTTTAGCGACTAGCGGGAGATCCTACGAGCAGTACTTC. It translates to CASSLATSGRSYEQYF.

The gene calls are TRBV28 and TRBJ2-3, with D maybe TRBD2 (5 bases). Germline CDR1 MDHEN, CDR2 SYDVKM. V dropped 7 bases and J dropped 2 bases, with 13 bases sitting between them. This CDR3 region has 14 residues. CDR3 sequence (DNA): TGTGCCAGCACCTTAGGGCGGGCCACAGATACGCAGTATTTT. Its protein product is CASTLGRATDTQYF. Full variable domain (outside the CDR3, taken from reference TRBV28 and TRBJ2-3): DVKVTQSSRYLVKRTGEKVFLECVQDMDHENMFWYRQDPGLGLRLIYFSYDVKMKEKGDIPEGYSVSREKKERFSLILESASTNQTSMYLCASTLGRATDTQYFGPGTRLTVL.

V gene TRBV5-6 combines with J gene TRBJ1-2, with D perhaps TRBD1 (5 bases). Germline V CDR1 and CDR2: SGHDT, YYEEEE. The CDR3 sequence is 14 residues long. V was trimmed by 3 bases and J by 4 bases, leaving 13 bases between them. DNA of the CDR3: TGTGCCAGCAGCTGGGGGTTCGAAAGCTATGGCTACACCTTC. Translating it yields CASSWGFESYGYTF.

The J gene is TRBJ2-1, the V gene TRBV28; D uncertain. This CDR3 spans 15 amino acids. The germline V gene encodes CDR1 MDHEN and CDR2 SYDVKM. Trimming took 9 bases from V and 0 from J, leaving 15 bases between them. The CDR3: CASRPPSSSYNEQFF. The CDR3 region has the DNA TGTGCCAGTCGCCCGCCTTCGAGCTCCTACAATGAGCAGTTCTTC.

The chain joins TRBV27 to TRBJ1-2; possibly TRBD1 for D (6 bases). V shed 5 bases and J shed 7 bases, with 20 bases lying between them. Germline assignment: CDR1 MNHEY and CDR2 SMNVEV (reference sequence). This CDR3 spans 15 amino acids. CDR3 sequence: CASSPGQPGIGGYTF. For the CDR3, the DNA is TGTGCCAGCAGTCCCGGACAGCCGGGGATCGGTGGCTACACCTTC.

V is TRBV6-5 and J is TRBJ1-2, with D perhaps matching TRBD1 (6 bases). Between the trimmed V and J ends, which lost 5 bases and 12 bases, there was a span of 22 bases. Germline CDR1 is MNHEY and CDR2 is SVGAGI. CDR3 length: 14 residues. CDR3 DNA sequence: TGTGCCAGCAGTAAAACCATTCATCAGGGGAGGAACACCTTC. Protein product: CASSKTIHQGRNTF.

The V call is TRBV28, the J call TRBJ2-1; 7 bases align to TRBD1. The V segment lost 1 base and the J segment 3 bases; nucleotides outside the gene matches: 9. The CDR3 is 17 residues long. The germline CDR1 and CDR2 sequences are MDHEN and SYDVKM. As DNA, the CDR3 is TGTGCCAGCAGTTTATACTCCCCGGGACAGATCTACAATGAGCAGTTCTTC. This codes for CASSLYSPGQIYNEQFF.

The J gene is TRBJ1-3, the V gene TRBV29-1; D is ambiguous. V was pared by 2 bases and J by 7 bases, with 6 bases between. Looked up from germline, CDR1 is SQVTM and CDR2 is ANQGSEA. The CDR3 has 11 amino acids. This CDR3 is CSVERLNTIYF. In DNA form, the CDR3 reads TGCAGCGTTGAACGACTGAACACCATATATTTT.

The rearrangement links TRBV7-9 to TRBJ1-1; D is ambiguous. The ends were cut back, 4 bases at V and 2 bases at J, with 11 bases in the middle. The CDR3 runs 14 residues. CDR1 and CDR2 (germline): SEHNR, FQNEAQ (reference sequence). CDR3 sequence (DNA): TGTGCCAGCAGCTCTGTAAACACTAACACTGAAGCTTTCTTT. Amino acid sequence: CASSSVNTNTEAFF.

The chain joins TRBV10-3 to TRBJ2-5; D unclear. The germline gives CDR1 ENHRY, CDR2 SYGVKD. The CDR3 spans 13 residues. V was cut by 3 bases and J by 5 bases, with 10 bases left in between. This CDR3 is CAISEGKVETQYF. CDR3 bases: TGTGCCATCAGTGAAGGGAAGGTCGAGACCCAGTACTTC.

This chain uses TRBV28 with TRBJ1-4, with D possibly matching TRBD1 (5 bases). The germline V and J ends were trimmed by 2 bases and 6 bases, with 10 bases remaining between them. Germline lookup yields CDR1 MDHEN and CDR2 SYDVKM. The CDR3 spans 14 residues. DNA of the CDR3: TGTGCCAGCAGTTTACGGACACAGCATGAAAAACTGTTTTTT. Its protein product is CASSLRTQHEKLFF. Full variable domain (outside the CDR3, taken from reference TRBV28 and TRBJ1-4): DVKVTQSSRYLVKRTGEKVFLECVQDMDHENMFWYRQDPGLGLRLIYFSYDVKMKEKGDIPEGYSVSREKKERFSLILESASTNQTSMYLCASSLRTQHEKLFFGSGTQLSVL.

V is TRBV5-1 and J is TRBJ2-2; D not certain. CDR3 length: 15 amino acids. The ends were cut back, 2 bases at V and 0 bases at J, with 8 bases in the middle. CDR1 is SGHRS, CDR2 YFSETQ, per germline. The CDR3 coding sequence is TGCGCCAGCAGCTTTTTCGGCGCGAACACCGGGGAGCTGTTTTTT. Residues: CASSFFGANTGELFF.

The V and J genes are TRBV7-3 and TRBJ2-7; D is possibly TRBD1 (6 bases). The germline V gene encodes CDR1 SGHTA and CDR2 FQGTGA. CDR3 length equals 15 residues. V was pared by 5 bases and J by 4 bases, with 18 bases between. The CDR3 protein is CASSIGTGLGYEQYF. The CDR3, as DNA: TGTGCCAGCAGCATCGGTACAGGGTTAGGTTACGAGCAGTACTTC.

The chain couples TRBV30 to TRBJ1-2; D is uncertain. The CDR3 covers 13 residues. In germline, CDR1 is GTSNPN, CDR2 SVGIG (reference sequence). The V gene lost 3 bases and the J gene lost 8 bases, with 16 bases spanning the gap. The CDR3 here is CAWSSSPRRGYTF. CDR3 DNA sequence: TGTGCCTGGAGCTCCAGCCCACGAAGGGGCTACACCTTC.

The genes are TRBV4-1 and TRBJ2-5; D may correspond to TRBD1 or TRBD2 (5 bases each). With 4 bases removed from V and 5 bases from J, the gap between germline ends came to 14 bases. Germline loops: CDR1 MGHRA, CDR2 YSYEKL. This CDR3 spans 14 amino acids. The CDR3 here is CASSRLWDAETQYF. Written as DNA, the CDR3 is TGCGCCAGCAGCCGGCTTTGGGACGCGGAGACCCAGTACTTC.

V usage is TRBV19 and J usage is TRBJ2-1; D tentatively fits TRBD1 or TRBD2 (7 bases each). Per germline, CDR1 LNHDA and CDR2 SQIVND (reference sequence). This CDR3 comprises 17 residues. V was trimmed by 4 bases and J by 6 bases, leaving 22 bases between them. Written as DNA, the CDR3 is TGTGCCAGTAGTACCCGGACCTCCAGGGGGGGAACCAATGAGCAGTTCTTC. This codes for CASSTRTSRGGTNEQFF.

The rearrangement links TRBV7-2 to TRBJ2-1; D tentatively reads TRBD1 or TRBD2 (5 bases each). Trimming removed 5 bases from V and 0 bases from J, with 11 bases in between. This CDR3 has 15 amino acids. Looked up from germline, CDR1 is SGHTA and CDR2 is FQGNSA. The CDR3 here is CASSRDGNSYNEQFF. In DNA form, the CDR3 reads TGTGCCAGCAGCCGGGACGGAAACTCCTACAATGAGCAGTTCTTC.

This sequence joins TRBV14 and TRBJ1-4; D possibly corresponds to TRBD1 (6 bases). The CDR3 covers 16 residues. V lost 4 bases and J lost 4, with 16 bases in between. Germline-derived CDR1 and CDR2 are SGHDN and FVKESK. CDR3 nucleotide sequence: TGTGCCAGCAGCCGGAATCCGGGACACGATAATGAAAAACTGTTTTTT. This sequence encodes CASSRNPGHDNEKLFF. The full variable domain, with the rest looked up from reference TRBV14 and TRBJ1-4, is EAGVTQFPSHSVIEKGQTVTLRCDPISGHDNLYWYRRVMGKEIKFLLHFVKESKQDESGMPNNRFLAERTGGTYSTLKVQPAELEDSGVYFCASSRNPGHDNEKLFFGSGTQLSVL.

The V gene is TRBV7-8, the J gene TRBJ2-2, with a tentative D call TRBD1 (5 bases). From germline, CDR1 is SGHVS and CDR2 FQNEAQ. This CDR3 has 16 amino acids. V was trimmed by 4 bases and J by 6 bases, leaving 18 bases between them. The CDR3 sequence is CASSSRVGNIPGELFF. CDR3 nucleotide sequence: TGTGCCAGCAGCTCCAGGGTTGGGAACATTCCCGGGGAGCTGTTTTTT.

The chain uses TRBV5-6 and TRBJ2-5; D not certain. This CDR3 is built from 17 residues. V lost 0 bases and J 3 bases, leaving 18 bases between the germline ends. Germline lookup yields CDR1 SGHDT and CDR2 YYEEEE. CDR3 nucleotides: TGTGCCAGCAGCTTGGACGGTTTTCGCCGAAAGGAAGAGACCCAGTACTTC. Translated: CASSLDGFRRKEETQYF.

This sequence joins TRBV7-9 and TRBJ2-1; possibly TRBD1 for D (6 bases). The CDR3 spans 14 residues. Trimming removed 5 bases from V and 0 bases from J, with 8 bases in between. Looked up from germline, CDR1 is SEHNR and CDR2 is FQNEAQ (reference sequence). The CDR3 reads CASSQGFSYNEQFF. DNA for the CDR3: TGTGCCAGCAGCCAGGGGTTCTCCTACAATGAGCAGTTCTTC.

In regard to this clone: Other DNA sequences of this sample code for an identical CDR3. CDR3 DNA sequence: TGTGCCAGTAGACCCGGGAGCTCTGGAAACACCATATATTTT. This translates into CASRPGSSGNTIYF. The V and J genes are TRBV19 and TRBJ1-3; D is uncertain. In germline, CDR1 is LNHDA, CDR2 SQIVND (reference sequence). This CDR3 has 14 amino acids. The V end lost 6 bases, the J end lost 0 bases, and 9 bases lay between the germline ends.

The chain recombines TRBV15 with TRBJ2-3, with D hard to call. This CDR3 contains 14 residues. Trimming stripped 0 bases from V and 2 bases from J, with 6 bases between. Per the germline V gene, CDR1 is LNHNV and CDR2 is YYDKDF (reference sequence). For the CDR3, the DNA is TGTGCCACCAGCAGAGATCCAACCACAGATACGCAGTATTTT. Translation: CATSRDPTTDTQYF.

This clone was seen a few times. The CDR3 DNA is TGTGCCAGCAGCTTTCCTAGCGGGAGCCTCTACGAGCAGTACTTC. Translation: CASSFPSGSLYEQYF. The chain links TRBV11-1 to TRBJ2-7; 10 bases map to TRBD2. The CDR3 extends over 15 amino acids. Trimming cost V 3 bases and J 3 bases; bases outside gene matches: 5. Looked up from germline, CDR1 is SGHAT and CDR2 is FQDESV (reference sequence).

The chain is built from TRBV30 and TRBJ2-7, with 9 bases that match TRBD2. Looked up from germline, CDR1 is GTSNPN and CDR2 is SVGIG (reference sequence). The ends lost 8 bases at V and 4 bases at J; junction bases unmatched: 6. The CDR3 is made up of 12 amino acids. As DNA, the CDR3 is TGTGCCGGCTCTAGCGGGAATTACGAGCAGTACTTC. Residues: CAGSSGNYEQYF.

The rearrangement uses TRBV15 and TRBJ2-7; weak D call: TRBD1 (7 bases). Per the germline V gene, CDR1 is LNHNV and CDR2 is YYDKDF (reference sequence). The CDR3 is made up of 15 amino acids. Trimming removed 0 bases from V and 6 bases from J, with 15 bases in between. In DNA form, the CDR3 reads TGTGCCACCAGCAGAGATCTCAGGGGGACTGGCGAGCAGTACTTC. Translation gives CATSRDLRGTGEQYF.

This chain connects TRBV28 to TRBJ2-5; D unresolved. Germline CDR1 and CDR2: MDHEN and SYDVKM. Deletions cut 2 bases from V and 3 bases from J, with 13 bases between. The length of the CDR3 is 15 residues. CDR3 protein: CASSLVRHRKETQYF. CDR3 DNA sequence: TGTGCCAGCAGTTTAGTTCGGCACAGAAAAGAGACCCAGTACTTC.

This chain links TRBV10-3 with TRBJ2-7, with D maybe TRBD1 (6 bases). The germline CDR1 and CDR2 sequences are ENHRY and SYGVKD. The CDR3 totals 15 residues. Trimming cost V 0 bases and J 5 bases, with 14 bases left between them. The CDR3 loop is CAISESTGFVHEQYF. The CDR3 bases are TGTGCCATCAGTGAGTCAACAGGGTTTGTCCACGAGCAGTACTTC.